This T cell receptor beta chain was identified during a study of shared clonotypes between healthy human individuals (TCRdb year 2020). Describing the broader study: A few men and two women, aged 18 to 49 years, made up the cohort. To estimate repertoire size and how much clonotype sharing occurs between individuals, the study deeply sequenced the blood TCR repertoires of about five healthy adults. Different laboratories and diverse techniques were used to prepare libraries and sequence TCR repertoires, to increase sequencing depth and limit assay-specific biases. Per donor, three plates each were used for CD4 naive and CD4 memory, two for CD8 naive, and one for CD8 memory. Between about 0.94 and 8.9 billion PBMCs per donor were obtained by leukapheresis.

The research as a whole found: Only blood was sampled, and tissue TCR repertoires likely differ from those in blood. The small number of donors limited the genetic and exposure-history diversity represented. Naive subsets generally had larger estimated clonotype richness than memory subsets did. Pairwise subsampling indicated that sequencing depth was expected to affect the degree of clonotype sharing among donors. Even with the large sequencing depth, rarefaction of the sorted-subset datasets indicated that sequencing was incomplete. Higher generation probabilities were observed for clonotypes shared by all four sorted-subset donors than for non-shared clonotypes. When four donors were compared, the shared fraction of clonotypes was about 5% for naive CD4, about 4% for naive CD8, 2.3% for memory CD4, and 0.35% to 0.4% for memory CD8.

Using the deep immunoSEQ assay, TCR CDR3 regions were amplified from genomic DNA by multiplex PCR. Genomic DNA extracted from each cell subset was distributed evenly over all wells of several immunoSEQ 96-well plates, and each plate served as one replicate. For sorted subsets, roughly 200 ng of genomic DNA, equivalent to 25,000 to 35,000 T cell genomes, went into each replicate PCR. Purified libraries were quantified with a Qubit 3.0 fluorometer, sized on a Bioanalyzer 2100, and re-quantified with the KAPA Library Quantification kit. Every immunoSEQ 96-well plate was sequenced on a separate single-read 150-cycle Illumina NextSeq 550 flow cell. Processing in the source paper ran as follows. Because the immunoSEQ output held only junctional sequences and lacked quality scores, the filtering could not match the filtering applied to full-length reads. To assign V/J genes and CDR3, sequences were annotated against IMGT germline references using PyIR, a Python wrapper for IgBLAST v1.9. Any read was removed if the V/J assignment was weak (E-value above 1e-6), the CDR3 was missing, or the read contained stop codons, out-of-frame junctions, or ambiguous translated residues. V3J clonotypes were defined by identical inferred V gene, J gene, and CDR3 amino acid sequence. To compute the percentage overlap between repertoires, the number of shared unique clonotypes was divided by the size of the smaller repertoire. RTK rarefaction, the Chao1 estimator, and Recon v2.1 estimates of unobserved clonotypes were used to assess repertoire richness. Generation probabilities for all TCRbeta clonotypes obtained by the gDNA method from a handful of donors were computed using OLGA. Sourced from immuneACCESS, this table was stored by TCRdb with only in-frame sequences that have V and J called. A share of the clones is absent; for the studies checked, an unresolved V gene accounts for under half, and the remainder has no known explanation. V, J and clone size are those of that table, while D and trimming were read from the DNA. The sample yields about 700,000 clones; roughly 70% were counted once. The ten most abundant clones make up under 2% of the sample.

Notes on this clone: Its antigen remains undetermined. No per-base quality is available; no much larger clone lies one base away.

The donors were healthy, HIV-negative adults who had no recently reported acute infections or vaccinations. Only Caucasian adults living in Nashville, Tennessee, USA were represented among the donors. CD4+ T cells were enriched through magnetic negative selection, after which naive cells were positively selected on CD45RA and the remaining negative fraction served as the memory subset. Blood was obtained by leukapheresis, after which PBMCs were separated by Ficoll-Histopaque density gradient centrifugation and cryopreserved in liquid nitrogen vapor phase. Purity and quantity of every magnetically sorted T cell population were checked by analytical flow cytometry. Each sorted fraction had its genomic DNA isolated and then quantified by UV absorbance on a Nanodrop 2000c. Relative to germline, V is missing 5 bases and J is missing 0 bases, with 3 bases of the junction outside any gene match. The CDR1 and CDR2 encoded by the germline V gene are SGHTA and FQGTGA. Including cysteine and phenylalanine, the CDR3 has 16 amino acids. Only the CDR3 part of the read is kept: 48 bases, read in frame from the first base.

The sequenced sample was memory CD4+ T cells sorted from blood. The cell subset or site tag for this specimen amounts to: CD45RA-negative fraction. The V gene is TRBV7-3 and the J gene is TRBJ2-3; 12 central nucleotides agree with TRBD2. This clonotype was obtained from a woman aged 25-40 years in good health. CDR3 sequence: CASSTGTSGSTDTQYF. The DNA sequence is TGTGCCAGCAGCACTGGGACTAGCGGGAGCACAGATACGCAGTATTTT.